Following are 30 T cell receptor beta chains from one sample sequenced in a study of blood T cell repertoires in COVID-19 (dated by TCRdb to about 2020). Libraries came from the immunoSEQ multiplex PCR assay. TCRdb provides this immuneACCESS table in a form limited to in-frame rearrangements. Some clones are lacking; in checked studies, under half of them reflect an unresolved V gene, and why the rest are absent is not known. The sample table holds 72,000 or so clones, of which approximately 92% were seen once. The top ten constitute around 0.8% of the sample. Sequences were obtained from peripheral blood. The receptors originated from an elderly woman with acute or convalescent COVID-19.

This chain connects TRBV9 to TRBJ1-6; D is ambiguous. The germline V gene has CDR1 SGDLS and CDR2 YYNGEE. Trimming left V 0 bases short and J 4 bases short, with 5 bases between. The CDR3 is 14 amino acids. CDR3 DNA: TGTGCCAGCAGCGTAGAACGGTATAATTCACCCCTCCACTTT. Protein sequence: CASSVERYNSPLHF.

The chain has TRBV6-5 and TRBJ1-1, with 10 bases identical to TRBD1. Germline-derived CDR1 and CDR2 are MNHEY and SVGAGI. The trim removed 2 bases at V and 4 bases at J, leaving 1 base unmatched. The CDR3 totals 14 residues. The CDR3 bases are TGTGCCAGCAGTTACGACAGGGGGCGCACTGAAGCTTTCTTT. It codes for CASSYDRGRTEAFF.

Here the CDR3 reads CASSPGSGSIPYEQYF. For the CDR3, the DNA is TGTGCCAGCAGTCCCGGTAGCGGGAGTATCCCCTACGAGCAGTACTTC. This chain links TRBV28 with TRBJ2-7, with 9 bases identical to TRBD2. This CDR3 has 16 amino acids. V lost 5 bases and J lost 2; bases outside the gene matches: 10. The germline V gene has CDR1 MDHEN and CDR2 SYDVKM.

CDR3 sequence reads: CASSWMLRDRDTGELFF. CDR3 sequence (DNA): TGCGCCAGCAGCTGGATGCTTCGGGACAGGGATACCGGGGAGCTGTTTTTT. The chain is built from TRBV5-1 and TRBJ2-2; 9 bases map to TRBD1. Germline V gives CDR1 SGHRS, CDR2 YFSETQ. The CDR3 has 17 residues. The V gene end was trimmed by 3 bases and the J gene end by 5 bases; junction bases not matched to a gene: 11.

This chain links TRBV24-1 with TRBJ2-5; the match to TRBD1 covers 12 bases. Germline V gene lookup returns CDR1 KGHDR and CDR2 SFDVKD. The CDR3 loop spans 15 amino acids. The junction had 2 bases not matched to a gene; V was cut back by 3 bases and J by 4 bases. DNA for the CDR3: TGTGCCACCAGTGATCCGGGACAGGGGGCAGAGACCCAGTACTTC. Its protein is CATSDPGQGAETQYF.

In its sample, this clone was seen a few times. The genes are TRBV9 and TRBJ1-1; D gene uncertain. Trimming left V 0 bases short and J 0 bases short, with 6 bases between. CDR1 and CDR2 (germline): SGDLS, YYNGEE. The CDR3 loop spans 14 amino acids. The CDR3 spells CASSVDIMNTEAFF. CDR3 coding DNA: TGTGCCAGCAGCGTAGACATTATGAACACTGAAGCTTTCTTT. Supplemented by reference TRBV9 and TRBJ1-1, the full variable domain reads DSGVTQTPKHLITATGQRVTLRCSPRSGDLSVYWYQQSLDQGLQFLIQYYNGEERAKGNILERFSAQQFPDLHSELNLSSLELGDSALYFCASSVDIMNTEAFFGQGTRLTVV.

This sequence joins TRBV7-7 and TRBJ2-7; D possibly corresponds to TRBD2 (6 bases). Germline lookup yields CDR1 SSHAT and CDR2 FNYEAQ (reference sequence). The CDR3 sequence is 12 residues long. With 5 bases removed from V and 6 bases from J, the gap between germline ends came to 11 bases. CDR3 sequence: CASSNRAGEQYF. The CDR3 DNA is TGTGCCAGCAGCAACCGAGCGGGCGAGCAGTACTTC.

J is TRBJ1-4 and V is TRBV18, with TRBD1 matching 8 bases. CDR1 and CDR2 (germline): KGHSH, LQKENI. V shed 3 bases and J 0 bases; nucleotides not matched to a gene: 3. The CDR3 length is 16 residues. The CDR3 reads CASSPDRGATNEKLFF. CDR3 coding DNA: TGTGCCAGCTCACCCGACAGGGGAGCAACTAATGAAAAACTGTTTTTT.

The gene calls are TRBV18 and TRBJ1-1; D is ambiguous. The V and J ends lost 5 bases and 2 bases respectively, with 15 bases between them. This CDR3 is 15 amino acids long. Germline-derived CDR1 and CDR2 are KGHSH and LQKENI. CDR3 DNA: TGTGCCAGCTCAGTTTATGGAGTGGAAAACACTGAAGCTTTCTTT. Residues: CASSVYGVENTEAFF.

V and J are TRBV6-5 and TRBJ1-6, with D possibly matching TRBD1 (5 bases). The CDR3 has 13 residues. CDR1 is MNHEY and CDR2 is SVGAGI in the germline V gene. The ends were cut back, 5 bases at V and 7 bases at J, with 9 bases in the middle. The CDR3 reads CASSSAGNSPLHF. In DNA form, the CDR3 reads TGTGCCAGCAGTAGTGCAGGGAATTCACCCCTCCACTTT.

The J gene is TRBJ1-2, the V gene TRBV6-5; perhaps TRBD1 as D (6 bases). With 0 bases removed from V and 1 base from J, the gap between germline ends came to 9 bases. This CDR3 is built from 15 residues. Germline CDR1 reads MNHEY; CDR2 reads SVGAGI. The CDR3, as DNA: TGTGCCAGCAGTTACTCACAGGGTTATAACTATGGCTACACCTTC. It is translated as CASSYSQGYNYGYTF.

The chain couples TRBV29-1 to TRBJ2-5; D unclear. Trimming left V 7 bases short and J 2 bases short, with 17 bases between. Germline CDR1 and CDR2: SQVTM and ANQGSEA. This CDR3 contains 14 residues. DNA for the CDR3: TGCAGCGCCGGTTTGTTGACATTACAAGAGACCCAGTACTTC. Protein product: CSAGLLTLQETQYF.

The chain recombines TRBV4-1 with TRBJ1-2; D not certain. V was pared by 0 bases and J by 2 bases, with 13 bases between. The CDR3 covers 16 residues. Germline V gene sequence: CDR1 MGHRA, CDR2 YSYEKL. The CDR3 coding sequence is TGCGCCAGCAGCCAAGACAGGATGACGGGAAACTATGGCTACACCTTC. Its protein product is CASSQDRMTGNYGYTF.

The chain couples TRBV5-6 to TRBJ1-6; weak D call: TRBD1 (5 bases). The V gene's germline CDR1 is SGHDT and CDR2 YYEEEE. V was cut by 1 base and J by 9 bases, with 17 bases left in between. The CDR3 is 16 amino acids. The CDR3 loop is CASSLRAGVRGSPLHF. In nucleotides, the CDR3 is TGTGCCAGCAGCTTGAGGGCCGGAGTTAGGGGTTCACCCCTCCACTTT.

The chain has TRBV19 and TRBJ1-2, with 7 positions matching TRBD1. V was clipped by 0 bases and J by 2 bases; unmatched bases: 3. The germline gives CDR1 LNHDA, CDR2 SQIVND (reference sequence). The CDR3 consists of 15 residues. The CDR3 nucleotides read TGTGCCAGTAGTATAGAAGGGGGCACCAACTATGGCTACACCTTC. Its protein product is CASSIEGGTNYGYTF. Supplemented by reference TRBV19 and TRBJ1-2, the full variable domain reads DGGITQSPKYLFRKEGQNVTLSCEQNLNHDAMYWYRQDPGQGLRLIYYSQIVNDFQKGDIAEGYSVSREKKESFPLTVTSAQKNPTAFYLCASSIEGGTNYGYTFGSGTRLTVV.

The chain is built from TRBV2 and TRBJ1-1; 11 bases align to TRBD1. CDR3 length: 15 residues. Germline CDR1 reads SNHLY; CDR2 reads FYNNEI. With 6 bases clipped from V and 1 base from J, the junction kept 4 bases outside the gene matches. CDR3 sequence: CASRLGTGGNTEAFF. CDR3 nucleotide sequence: TGTGCCAGCAGACTCGGGACAGGGGGGAACACTGAAGCTTTCTTT. The full variable domain, with the rest looked up from reference TRBV2 and TRBJ1-1, is EPEVTQTPSHQVTQMGQEVILRCVPISNHLYFYWYRQILGQKVEFLVSFYNNEISEKSEIFDDQFSVERPDGSNFTLKIRSTKLEDSAMYFCASRLGTGGNTEAFFGQGTRLTVV.

The chain couples TRBV7-9 to TRBJ2-4; TRBD2 might be the D (5 bases). The length of the CDR3 is 13 residues. CDR1 and CDR2 (germline): SEHNR, FQNEAQ (reference sequence). V was cut by 1 base and J by 10 bases, with 11 bases left in between. The CDR3 loop reads CASSLGGNGIQYF. Here the CDR3 DNA reads TGTGCCAGCAGCTTAGGAGGGAATGGAATTCAGTACTTC.

This chain joins TRBV9 and TRBJ2-1, with 9 bases lining up with TRBD2. The CDR3 loop spans 17 amino acids. Germline V lookup: CDR1 SGDLS, CDR2 YYNGEE. The junction had 12 bases not matched to a gene; V was cut back by 4 bases and J by 4 bases. Written as DNA, the CDR3 is TGTGCCAGCAGCTTTATAGCGGGAGCCCTGGGTTACAATGAGCAGTTCTTC. Translating gives CASSFIAGALGYNEQFF.

The chain links TRBV24-1 to TRBJ1-2; 8 bases are shared with TRBD1. Germline-derived CDR1 and CDR2 are KGHDR and SFDVKD. The CDR3 consists of 16 residues. The J segment lost 3 bases and the V segment lost 1 base, leaving 6 bases of the junction unmatched. Here the CDR3 DNA reads TGTGCCACCAGTGATTTAACCGGGACAGGCGACTATGGCTACACCTTC. It translates to CATSDLTGTGDYGYTF.

A single count supports this clone. The rearrangement uses TRBV3-1 (or the pseudogene TRBV3-2) and TRBJ2-5, with D possibly being TRBD1 (5 bases). The CDR3 extends over 14 amino acids. Germline V gene lookup returns CDR1 LGHDT and CDR2 YNNKEL (reference sequence). Between the trimmed V and J ends, which lost 5 bases and 1 base, there was a span of 11 bases. The CDR3 DNA reads TGTGCCAGCAGCTGGACACTACGCCAAGAGACCCAGTACTTC. As protein: CASSWTLRQETQYF.

V gene TRBV20-1 combines with J gene TRBJ2-5; no clear D. The germline V and J ends were trimmed by 2 bases and 5 bases, with 6 bases remaining between them. There are 11 residues in the CDR3. The germline V gene encodes CDR1 DFQATT and CDR2 SNEGSKA (reference sequence). CDR3: CSARLVETQYF. The DNA for the CDR3 is TGCAGTGCTAGACTAGTGGAGACCCAGTACTTC.

V is TRBV6-6 and J is TRBJ1-2; D remains unclear. Trimming cost V 6 bases and J 0 bases, with 14 bases left between them. Germline V gene sequence: CDR1 MNHNY, CDR2 SVGAGI (reference sequence). The CDR3 is made up of 15 amino acids. The chain's CDR3 is CASRDPSSSNYGYTF. CDR3 DNA: TGTGCCAGCAGAGATCCTAGTTCCTCTAACTATGGCTACACCTTC.

The rearrangement links TRBV5-8 to TRBJ2-7, with 11 positions matching TRBD1. The CDR3 length is 14 residues. CDR1 is SGHTS, CDR2 YDEGEE, per germline. The junction had 7 bases not matched to a gene; V was cut back by 2 bases and J by 9 bases. CDR3 protein: CASSLPGQGDWQYF. The DNA of the CDR3 is TGTGCCAGCAGCTTACCGGGACAGGGGGATTGGCAGTACTTC.

The V gene is TRBV6-5, the J gene TRBJ1-5; 9 bases line up with TRBD1. Trimming at V came to 6 bases and at J to 5 bases, leaving 5 bases not matched to a gene. The CDR3 has 14 amino acids. Germline CDR1 is MNHEY and CDR2 is SVGAGI. CDR3 residues: CASRDRGIDQPQHF. The CDR3, as DNA: TGTGCCAGCAGGGACAGGGGAATCGATCAGCCCCAGCATTTT.

This clone has just one count. The chain joins TRBV6-5 to TRBJ2-5, with unresolved D. The germline V gene has CDR1 MNHEY and CDR2 SVGAGI. The V end was cut by 6 bases, the J end by 7 bases, with 12 bases between. The length of the CDR3 is 12 residues. The CDR3 sequence is CASSLPIGTQYF. DNA for the CDR3: TGTGCCAGCAGCCTACCGATCGGGACCCAGTACTTC.

The chain joins TRBV7-2 to TRBJ1-6; the match to TRBD1 covers 9 bases. The germline gives CDR1 SGHTA, CDR2 FQGNSA. The CDR3 totals 17 residues. Trimming took 5 bases from V and 0 from J; bases not matched to a gene: 5. The CDR3 region has the DNA TGTGCCAGCAGCCCCGGGACAGGGAGCTCCTATAATTCACCCCTCCACTTT. It specifies CASSPGTGSSYNSPLHF.

This clone has only one observation. The V call is TRBV2, the J call TRBJ1-5; the D gene is possibly TRBD1 (5 bases). The CDR3 loop spans 14 amino acids. V was cut by 8 bases and J by 7 bases, with 18 bases left in between. The germline gives CDR1 SNHLY, CDR2 FYNNEI. CDR3 DNA sequence: TGTGCCAGCGGACCGGGACTCCAAATGCAGCCCCAGCATTTT. Protein sequence: CASGPGLQMQPQHF. Supplemented by reference TRBV2 and TRBJ1-5, the full variable domain reads EPEVTQTPSHQVTQMGQEVILRCVPISNHLYFYWYRQILGQKVEFLVSFYNNEISEKSEIFDDQFSVERPDGSNFTLKIRSTKLEDSAMYFCASGPGLQMQPQHFGDGTRLSIL.

The J gene is TRBJ1-2, the V gene TRBV29-1; weak D call: TRBD1 (6 bases). Germline CDR1 reads SQVTM; CDR2 reads ANQGSEA. This CDR3 is built from 12 residues. Between the trimmed V and J ends, which lost 4 bases and 3 bases, there was a span of 9 bases. CDR3 sequence reads: CSVGSGDYGYTF. In nucleotides, the CDR3 is TGCAGCGTTGGGTCAGGGGACTATGGCTACACCTTC.

This CDR3 reads CASSLGQGLNPYNEQFF. CDR3 sequence (DNA): TGTGCCAGCAGTTTAGGGCAGGGCCTAAATCCCTACAATGAGCAGTTCTTC. The J gene is TRBJ2-1, the V gene TRBV27, with D perhaps TRBD1 (5 bases). Germline CDR1 is MNHEY and CDR2 is SMNVEV (reference sequence). Trimming removed 2 bases at V and 2 bases at J, with 16 bases between. CDR3 size: 17 residues.

The V gene is TRBV4-3, the J gene TRBJ1-2; 10 bases align to TRBD1. The J segment lost 3 bases and the V segment lost 0 bases, leaving 1 base of the junction unmatched. This CDR3 is 15 amino acids long. Per germline, CDR1 LGHNA and CDR2 YSLEER. The CDR3 reads CASSQETGGHYGYTF. CDR3 in DNA: TGCGCCAGCAGCCAAGAGACAGGGGGCCACTATGGCTACACCTTC.